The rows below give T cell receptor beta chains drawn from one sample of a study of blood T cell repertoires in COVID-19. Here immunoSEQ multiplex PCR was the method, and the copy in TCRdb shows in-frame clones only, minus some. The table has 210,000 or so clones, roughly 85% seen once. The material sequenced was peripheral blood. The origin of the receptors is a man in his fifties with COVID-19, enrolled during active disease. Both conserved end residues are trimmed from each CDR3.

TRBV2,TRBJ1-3,ASIRQISSGNTIY
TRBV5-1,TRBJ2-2,ASRGAGGAGELF
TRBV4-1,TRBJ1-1,ASSPSPQGWNTEAF
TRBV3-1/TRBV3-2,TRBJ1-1,ASSQSLDTTEAF
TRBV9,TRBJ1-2,ASSFNRGSYT
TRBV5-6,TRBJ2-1,ASSLGHEQF
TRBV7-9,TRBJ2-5,ASSSDRGRWETQY
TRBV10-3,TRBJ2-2,AISDGTGSTGELF
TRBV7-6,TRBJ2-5,ASSLVSGGEASTQY
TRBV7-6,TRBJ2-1,ASRNAGGIYNEQF
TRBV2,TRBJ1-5,AIMGQGNNQPQH
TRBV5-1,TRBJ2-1,ASHGTNEQF
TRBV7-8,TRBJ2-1,ASSPPQTGEQF
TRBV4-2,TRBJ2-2,ASSHGTDRTGELF
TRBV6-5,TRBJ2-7,ASTGSTYEQY
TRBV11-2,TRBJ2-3,ASSPAGADTQY